This is a list of T cell receptor beta chains from one sample in a study of identical twins. TCRdb itself ran the 5' RACE reads through MiXCR, one entry per CDR3 protein. The table lists 400,000 to 650,000 distinct CDR3 sequences, around 20% of them singletons, with about 0.99% in the top ten. These same data were also listed under a study on T cells expressing NK-cell markers.

The sample comprised CD4+ T cells sorted from blood. Receptor source: a young woman in good health. The CDR3 runs from the conserved cysteine through the conserved F or W. Each record gives: V gene, CDR3 length, D gene, J gene, clone size, CDR3 DNA, CDR3 protein. D genes are given only for firm matches. Some rows have no size entry. The others give once, few or many, or a class for an expanded clone.

v_call: TRBV29-1; cdr3_length: 14; d_call: -; j_call: TRBJ2-3; clone_size: many; cdr3_nt: TGCAGCGTTGTATGGGGGGACCTCACAGATACGCAGTATTTT; cdr3_aa: CSVVWGDLTDTQYF
v_call: TRBV5-1; cdr3_length: 14; d_call: -; j_call: TRBJ2-7; clone_size: -; cdr3_nt: TGCGCCAGCAGCTTGTTACTTGGGGGCTACGAGCAGTACTTC; cdr3_aa: CASSLLLGGYEQYF
v_call: TRBV2; cdr3_length: 15; d_call: -; j_call: TRBJ2-5; clone_size: -; cdr3_nt: TGTGCCAGCAGTGAGGTAACAGAGTTGCAAGAGACCCAGTACTTC; cdr3_aa: CASSEVTELQETQYF
v_call: TRBV20-1; cdr3_length: 14; d_call: TRBD1; j_call: TRBJ1-1; clone_size: -; cdr3_nt: TGCAGTGCTATCCGGGACAGCAAGAACACTGAAGCTTTCTTT; cdr3_aa: CSAIRDSKNTEAFF
v_call: TRBV20-1; cdr3_length: 14; d_call: TRBD1; j_call: TRBJ2-7; clone_size: -; cdr3_nt: TGCAGTGCAACGACAGGGCTGGGGTCCTACGAGCAGTACTTC; cdr3_aa: CSATTGLGSYEQYF
v_call: TRBV5-1; cdr3_length: 14; d_call: -; j_call: TRBJ2-7; clone_size: -; cdr3_nt: TGCGCCAGCAGCTTGGGACGTCTTCAAAACGAGCAGTACTTC; cdr3_aa: CASSLGRLQNEQYF
v_call: TRBV6-1; cdr3_length: 14; d_call: TRBD2; j_call: TRBJ2-5; clone_size: few; cdr3_nt: TGTGCCAGCGGGAGACTAGCGGGGCCGCAGACCCAGTACTTC; cdr3_aa: CASGRLAGPQTQYF
v_call: TRBV20-1; cdr3_length: 13; d_call: TRBD1; j_call: TRBJ2-3; clone_size: few; cdr3_nt: TGCAGCCCCCAGGGGGCAGGAACAGATACGCAGTATTTT; cdr3_aa: CSPQGAGTDTQYF
v_call: TRBV5-1; cdr3_length: 14; d_call: -; j_call: TRBJ2-7; clone_size: -; cdr3_nt: TGCGCCAGCAGCTTGGGACCGGACGGGTACGAGCAGTACTTC; cdr3_aa: CASSLGPDGYEQYF
v_call: TRBV5-1; cdr3_length: 11; d_call: -; j_call: TRBJ1-1; clone_size: few; cdr3_nt: TGCGCCAGCAGGCTCACAGGCCCTGAGACCTTT; cdr3_aa: CASRLTGPETF
v_call: TRBV25-1; cdr3_length: 11; d_call: -; j_call: TRBJ1-1; clone_size: many; cdr3_nt: TGTGCCAGCAGTGCTAACACTGAAGCTTTCTTT; cdr3_aa: CASSANTEAFF
v_call: TRBV20-1; cdr3_length: 14; d_call: -; j_call: TRBJ2-7; clone_size: few; cdr3_nt: TGCAGTGCTAGAGATCTTACTGGGGCCTACGAGCAGTACTTC; cdr3_aa: CSARDLTGAYEQYF
v_call: TRBV5-1; cdr3_length: 16; d_call: -; j_call: TRBJ2-2; clone_size: -; cdr3_nt: TGCGCCAGCAGCTTTGGGTCTCTAGCTGGCACCGGGGAGCTGTTTTTT; cdr3_aa: CASSFGSLAGTGELFF
v_call: TRBV4-2; cdr3_length: 17; d_call: TRBD2; j_call: TRBJ2-7; clone_size: few; cdr3_nt: TGTGCCAGCAGCCGACAACTAGCGGGGGACCGATCCTACGAGCAGTACTTC; cdr3_aa: CASSRQLAGDRSYEQYF
v_call: TRBV12-3/TRBV12-4; cdr3_length: 14; d_call: TRBD1; j_call: TRBJ1-1; clone_size: -; cdr3_nt: TGTGCCAGCACTCATGACAGGGGAGGGACTGAAGCTTTCTTT; cdr3_aa: CASTHDRGGTEAFF
v_call: TRBV5-8; cdr3_length: 15; d_call: TRBD2; j_call: TRBJ2-1; clone_size: few; cdr3_nt: TGTGCCAGCAGCCGCCAACTAGCGGGAGAGCATGAGCAGTTCTTC; cdr3_aa: CASSRQLAGEHEQFF
v_call: TRBV5-1; cdr3_length: 12; d_call: TRBD2; j_call: TRBJ2-1; clone_size: -; cdr3_nt: TGCGTCAGCGGGGAAGGACCCAATGAGCAGTTCTTC; cdr3_aa: CVSGEGPNEQFF
v_call: TRBV20-1; cdr3_length: 12; d_call: -; j_call: TRBJ1-1; clone_size: -; cdr3_nt: TGCAGTGCTAGAGAGGCGGACACTGAAGCTTTCTTT; cdr3_aa: CSAREADTEAFF
v_call: TRBV5-5; cdr3_length: 13; d_call: -; j_call: TRBJ2-3; clone_size: -; cdr3_nt: TGTGCCAGCAGCCCTAGCTTGGAACGGGCGCAGTATTTT; cdr3_aa: CASSPSLERAQYF
v_call: TRBV20-1; cdr3_length: 13; d_call: -; j_call: TRBJ1-1; clone_size: -; cdr3_nt: TGCAGTGCGGGCGGACTCATGAACACTGAAGCTTTCTTT; cdr3_aa: CSAGGLMNTEAFF
v_call: TRBV7-6; cdr3_length: 17; d_call: -; j_call: TRBJ2-1; clone_size: -; cdr3_nt: TGTGCCAGCAGCTTAGCCAGGGCCGGGACTGGGTACAATGAGCAGTTCTTC; cdr3_aa: CASSLARAGTGYNEQFF
v_call: TRBV6-1; cdr3_length: 16; d_call: -; j_call: TRBJ2-7; clone_size: many; cdr3_nt: TGTGCCAGCAGTCCCCTCCCGCAGGGAGCTAATTACGAGCAGTACTTC; cdr3_aa: CASSPLPQGANYEQYF
v_call: TRBV20-1; cdr3_length: 13; d_call: TRBD2; j_call: TRBJ2-7; clone_size: -; cdr3_nt: TGCAGTGCACCGGTGGGGGGGGACTACGAGCAGTACTTC; cdr3_aa: CSAPVGGDYEQYF
v_call: TRBV18; cdr3_length: 15; d_call: TRBD2; j_call: TRBJ2-1; clone_size: -; cdr3_nt: TGTGCCAGCTCACCACAGAGCGGGGAGTACAATGAGCAGTTCTTC; cdr3_aa: CASSPQSGEYNEQFF
v_call: TRBV20-1; cdr3_length: 13; d_call: -; j_call: TRBJ2-4; clone_size: -; cdr3_nt: TGCAGTGCCGCAGGTGGTAGCGTGAACATTCAGTACTTC; cdr3_aa: CSAAGGSVNIQYF
v_call: TRBV6-5; cdr3_length: 15; d_call: TRBD1; j_call: TRBJ2-7; clone_size: -; cdr3_nt: TGTGCCAGCAGTAACCGGGACAGGGGTGTAAACGAGCAGTACTTC; cdr3_aa: CASSNRDRGVNEQYF
v_call: TRBV25-1; cdr3_length: 11; d_call: -; j_call: TRBJ2-1; clone_size: -; cdr3_nt: TGTGCCAGCAGTGGGGGACATCGGGAGTTCTTC; cdr3_aa: CASSGGHREFF
v_call: TRBV3-1; cdr3_length: 14; d_call: TRBD1; j_call: TRBJ1-6; clone_size: many; cdr3_nt: TGTGCCAGCAGCCGACAGGGCTATAATTCACCCCTCCACTTT; cdr3_aa: CASSRQGYNSPLHF
v_call: TRBV6-5; cdr3_length: 17; d_call: -; j_call: TRBJ2-2; clone_size: few; cdr3_nt: TGTGCCAGCAGTTACGGGGGCAGGACCACGAACACCGGGGAGCTGTTTTTT; cdr3_aa: CASSYGGRTTNTGELFF
v_call: TRBV12-3/TRBV12-4; cdr3_length: 14; d_call: -; j_call: TRBJ1-1; clone_size: many; cdr3_nt: TGTGCCAGCAACCCGCTGACAGTGGGAGCTGAAGCTTTCTTT; cdr3_aa: CASNPLTVGAEAFF
v_call: TRBV2; cdr3_length: 15; d_call: -; j_call: TRBJ1-1; clone_size: -; cdr3_nt: TGTGCCAGCATAGTTGCGGGGAAAGAGGGCACTGAAGCTTTCTTT; cdr3_aa: CASIVAGKEGTEAFF
v_call: TRBV20-1; cdr3_length: 11; d_call: TRBD2; j_call: TRBJ2-7; clone_size: -; cdr3_nt: TGCAGTGCAGGGACTAGCTACGAGCAGTACTTC; cdr3_aa: CSAGTSYEQYF
v_call: TRBV4-2; cdr3_length: 14; d_call: -; j_call: TRBJ1-1; clone_size: many; cdr3_nt: TGTGCCAGCAGCCAAGCGGGGTCGGGCACTGAAGCTTTCTTT; cdr3_aa: CASSQAGSGTEAFF
v_call: TRBV6-1; cdr3_length: 15; d_call: TRBD1; j_call: TRBJ2-5; clone_size: -; cdr3_nt: TGTGCCAGCAGTGACGCGGCAGGGGGACAAGAGACCCAGTACTTC; cdr3_aa: CASSDAAGGQETQYF
v_call: TRBV29-1; cdr3_length: 13; d_call: -; j_call: TRBJ2-5; clone_size: few; cdr3_nt: TGCAGCGTTGACAGGGGTAGTCAAGAGACCCAGTACTTC; cdr3_aa: CSVDRGSQETQYF
v_call: TRBV29-1; cdr3_length: 14; d_call: TRBD2; j_call: TRBJ2-1; clone_size: -; cdr3_nt: TGCAGCGTTGCCCTCCTAGCGGGCCCCAATGAGCAGTTCTTC; cdr3_aa: CSVALLAGPNEQFF
v_call: TRBV12-3/TRBV12-4; cdr3_length: 10; d_call: -; j_call: TRBJ1-2; clone_size: few; cdr3_nt: TGTGCCAGCAGTCGTACAACTTACACCTTC; cdr3_aa: CASSRTTYTF
v_call: TRBV7-2; cdr3_length: 15; d_call: TRBD2; j_call: TRBJ2-3; clone_size: -; cdr3_nt: TGTGCCAGCAGCAGACTAGCGGGCGAAGGAGATACGCAGTATTTT; cdr3_aa: CASSRLAGEGDTQYF
v_call: TRBV12-3/TRBV12-4; cdr3_length: 15; d_call: -; j_call: TRBJ1-1; clone_size: many; cdr3_nt: TGTGCCAGCACCGCGGACAGTCCGAAGAACACTGAAGCTTTCTTT; cdr3_aa: CASTADSPKNTEAFF
v_call: TRBV13; cdr3_length: 15; d_call: -; j_call: TRBJ1-2; clone_size: -; cdr3_nt: TGTGCCAGCAGCTTATTCGGCAGGATGAACTATGGCTACACCTTC; cdr3_aa: CASSLFGRMNYGYTF
v_call: TRBV6-1; cdr3_length: 15; d_call: -; j_call: TRBJ2-3; clone_size: few; cdr3_nt: TGTGCCAGCAGCGCCCTGGGGGGGCCTATAGATACGCAGTATTTT; cdr3_aa: CASSALGGPIDTQYF
v_call: TRBV30; cdr3_length: 15; d_call: -; j_call: TRBJ2-1; clone_size: -; cdr3_nt: TGTGCCTGGATCAAAGGACAGATACCCTACAATGAGCAGTTCTTC; cdr3_aa: CAWIKGQIPYNEQFF
v_call: TRBV6-1; cdr3_length: 14; d_call: TRBD2; j_call: TRBJ2-5; clone_size: -; cdr3_nt: TGTGCCAGCAGAAGGGCTAGCGGACAAGAGACCCAGTACTTC; cdr3_aa: CASRRASGQETQYF
v_call: TRBV12-3/TRBV12-4; cdr3_length: 14; d_call: -; j_call: TRBJ1-1; clone_size: -; cdr3_nt: TGTGCCAGCAGTTTACGCAGTTTGAACACTGAAGCTTTCTTT; cdr3_aa: CASSLRSLNTEAFF
v_call: TRBV12-3/TRBV12-4; cdr3_length: 14; d_call: -; j_call: TRBJ2-5; clone_size: many; cdr3_nt: TGTGCCAGCACCCTTGTGGGGACGAGAAAGACCCAGTACTTC; cdr3_aa: CASTLVGTRKTQYF
v_call: TRBV7-9; cdr3_length: 17; d_call: TRBD2; j_call: TRBJ2-1; clone_size: -; cdr3_nt: TGTGCCAGCAGAAGAAGGGGGATAGCGGGAGGAGGTGATGAGCAGTTCTTC; cdr3_aa: CASRRRGIAGGGDEQFF
v_call: TRBV7-2; cdr3_length: 15; d_call: -; j_call: TRBJ1-1; clone_size: few; cdr3_nt: TGTGCCAGCAGCTTAGTAGGACACCCGAACACTGAAGCTTTCTTT; cdr3_aa: CASSLVGHPNTEAFF
v_call: TRBV7-9; cdr3_length: 12; d_call: -; j_call: TRBJ1-6; clone_size: few; cdr3_nt: TGTGCCAGCAGCTTAGGACAGGCCACCCTCCACTTT; cdr3_aa: CASSLGQATLHF
v_call: TRBV6-2/TRBV6-3; cdr3_length: 12; d_call: -; j_call: TRBJ1-1; clone_size: many; cdr3_nt: TGTGCCAGCACAACAGGGTACACTGAAGCTTTCTTT; cdr3_aa: CASTTGYTEAFF
v_call: TRBV2; cdr3_length: 12; d_call: TRBD2; j_call: TRBJ2-1; clone_size: once; cdr3_nt: TGTGCCAGCAGAGGACTAGCGGGTGAGCAGTTCTTC; cdr3_aa: CASRGLAGEQFF
v_call: TRBV7-8; cdr3_length: 14; d_call: -; j_call: TRBJ2-3; clone_size: few; cdr3_nt: TGTGCCAGCTCCAAAGGCAGACTTTCAGATACGCAGTATTTT; cdr3_aa: CASSKGRLSDTQYF